A single sample is the source of the 26 T cell receptor beta chains below, sequenced in a study of post-analysis software for immune sequencing data. These receptors have no identified antigens. Findings of the study overall: Patients carried roughly five TRBV segments more frequently than controls did, and TRBV5-6, TRBV5-1 and TRBV20-1 were among them.

Researchers reported that TCR beta cDNA libraries carried unique molecular identifiers. One entry per CDR3 protein results from TCRdb running MiXCR on the PCR reads. The table records roughly 870,000 distinct CDR3 sequences, about 53% of them present only once. The source material was blood. These receptors all stem from a girl under 18 with multiple sclerosis.

This chain joins TRBV13 and TRBJ1-1, with 12 bases lining up with TRBD1. Per the germline V gene, CDR1 is PRHDT and CDR2 is FYEKMQ (reference sequence). J lost 10 bases, V lost 1 base, and 13 bases had no gene match. CDR3 size: 17 residues. CDR3 coding DNA: TGTGCCAGCAGCTTAGAAGGGACAGGGGGCATCTTTCTGGTAGCTTTCTTT. Translating it yields CASSLEGTGGIFLVAFF.

The chain combines TRBV15 with TRBJ2-1; TRBD2 agrees at 9 bases. The CDR3 is 20 amino acids. Trimming at V came to 1 base and at J to 0 bases, leaving 13 bases not matched to a gene. Germline CDR1 and CDR2: LNHNV and YYDKDF (reference sequence). CDR3 region: CATSRGGGSGGSYSYNEQFF. The CDR3 DNA sequence: TGTGCCACCAGCAGAGGCGGGGGTAGCGGGGGCTCATACTCCTACAATGAGCAGTTCTTC.

The V call is TRBV21-1, the J call TRBJ2-1. TRBV21-1 is a listed pseudogene. The CDR3 has 17 amino acids. CDR3 residues: CASSKDASLTADNEQFF. The CDR3, as DNA: TGTGCCAGCAGCAAAGACGCTAGCCTTACGGCCGACAATGAGCAGTTCTTC.

The V and J genes are TRBV29-1 and TRBJ2-1; 7 nucleotides align to TRBD1. This CDR3 spans 13 amino acids. Per germline, CDR1 SQVTM and CDR2 ANQGSEA. Germline trimming cut 7 bases from V and 6 bases from J; bases unmatched to any gene: 9. CDR3 sequence (DNA): TGCAGCGCTGCCGGGACAGAGAGCAATGAGCAGTTCTTC. This codes for CSAAGTESNEQFF.

In nucleotides, the CDR3 is TGTGCCAGCAGTCATCCGACAGGGGGTTCTGGCGAGCAGTACTTC. Protein product: CASSHPTGGSGEQYF. This rearrangement joins TRBV25-1 to TRBJ2-5, with TRBD1 identical over 9 bases. The J call may be mistaken, given a closer DNA end match to TRBJ2-7. The V gene's germline CDR1 is MGHDK and CDR2 SYGVNS. The CDR3 runs to 15 residues.

The CDR3 region has the DNA TGCAGCGTTGAAGACAGGGGTAATTCACCCCTCCACTTT. Translated, it gives CSVEDRGNSPLHF. This chain joins TRBV29-1 and TRBJ1-6; D perhaps matches TRBD1 (6 bases). Germline CDR1 reads SQVTM; CDR2 reads ANQGSEA. The CDR3 covers 13 residues. V lost 0 bases and J 6 bases, leaving 6 bases between the germline ends.

This clonotype was picked up a small number of times. V is TRBV12-3 or TRBV12-4 and J is TRBJ2-7; tentatively, D is TRBD2 (6 bases). V gave up 6 bases and J gave up 5 bases, with 20 bases separating them. The CDR3 has 15 amino acids. This chain's CDR3 is CASRSNRRAGDEQYF. Here the CDR3 DNA reads TGTGCCAGCAGGTCAAATAGGAGGGCCGGAGACGAGCAGTACTTC.

This clonotype was seen just once. The rearrangement uses TRBV6-2 or TRBV6-3 and TRBJ2-7; tentative D call: TRBD2 (6 bases). V lost 7 bases, J lost 4 bases, and 20 bases lay in between. The CDR3 has 15 residues. CDR1 MNHEY and CDR2 SVGEGT come from the germline V gene. The CDR3 spells CASTERAGMNYEQYF. The DNA of the CDR3 is TGTGCCAGCACCGAGCGGGCGGGGATGAATTACGAGCAGTACTTC.

The V call is TRBV29-1, the J call TRBJ2-7, with 10 positions matching TRBD1. The CDR3 loop spans 14 amino acids. Unmatched junction bases numbered 7, after V lost 5 bases and J lost 3 bases. In germline, CDR1 is SQVTM, CDR2 ANQGSEA. The DNA for the CDR3 is TGCAGCGTTCGATTGACAGGGGGCAACTACGAGCAGTACTTC. Its translation is CSVRLTGGNYEQYF.

The chain links TRBV9 to TRBJ1-1; D is uncertain. Per the germline V gene, CDR1 is SGDLS and CDR2 is YYNGEE. The V end lost 0 bases, the J end lost 4 bases, and 10 bases lay between the germline ends. The CDR3 extends over 14 amino acids. The CDR3 bases are TGTGCCAGCAGCGTAGCTATGCTGGGCACTGAAGCTTTCTTT. Translation: CASSVAMLGTEAFF.

V usage is TRBV20-1 and J usage is TRBJ2-3; D is ambiguous. In germline, CDR1 is DFQATT, CDR2 SNEGSKA (reference sequence). This CDR3 has 14 residues. The V end lost 5 bases, the J end lost 4 bases, and 16 bases lay between the germline ends. CDR3 sequence: CSAPTQTVADTQYF. The CDR3 DNA reads as TGCAGTGCTCCAACGCAAACAGTAGCAGATACGCAGTATTTT.

The J gene is TRBJ2-7, the V gene TRBV11-2, with TRBD2 matching over 7 bases. CDR1 is SGHAT, CDR2 FQNNGV, per germline. Germline trimming cut 5 bases from V and 0 bases from J; bases unmatched to any gene: 7. There are 15 residues in the CDR3. The CDR3 nucleotides read TGTGCCAGCAGCATCCCTAGCGGTAGCTCCTACGAGCAGTACTTC. As protein: CASSIPSGSSYEQYF.

The chain combines TRBV5-1 with TRBJ2-4; 7 bases are a match to TRBD2. TRBJ2-7 matches the DNA end more closely, so the J call is doubtful. In germline, CDR1 is SGHRS, CDR2 YFSETQ. The CDR3 covers 17 residues. The CDR3 loop is CASSLGTNGRMTYEQYF. DNA for the CDR3: TGCGCCAGCAGCTTGGGTACTAACGGGAGGATGACCTACGAGCAGTACTTC.

This clonotype showed up just a few times. The genes are TRBV10-3 and TRBJ2-3; maybe TRBD1 (5 bases). With 6 bases removed from V and 0 bases from J, the gap between germline ends came to 7 bases. This CDR3 is built from 13 residues. Germline-derived CDR1 and CDR2 are ENHRY and SYGVKD. In DNA, the CDR3 is TGTGCCATCAGCCAGGGAAGCACAGATACGCAGTATTTT. This translates into CAISQGSTDTQYF.

The rearrangement joins TRBV20-1 to TRBJ1-2, with D maybe TRBD1 (6 bases). CDR1 is DFQATT and CDR2 is SNEGSKA in the germline V gene (reference sequence). This CDR3 is built from 15 residues. With 0 bases removed from V and 4 bases from J, the gap between germline ends came to 15 bases. In DNA, the CDR3 is TGCAGTGCTAGAGATCCGGAGGGGGGCTCCTATGGCTACACCTTC. Amino acids: CSARDPEGGSYGYTF.

The chain employs TRBV25-1 and TRBJ2-1, with D possibly TRBD2 on 7 matching bases. The germline gives CDR1 MGHDK, CDR2 SYGVNS. This CDR3 has 16 amino acids. Trimming removed 5 bases at V and 2 bases at J, with 16 bases between. This CDR3 reads CASSKGGAIAYNEQFF. The CDR3 nucleotides are TGTGCCAGCAGTAAGGGGGGGGCTATAGCCTACAATGAGCAGTTCTTC.

The gene calls are TRBV29-1 and TRBJ2-7; TRBD1 agrees at 10 bases. J lost 5 bases, V lost 6 bases, and 10 bases had no gene match. Germline V gene sequence: CDR1 SQVTM, CDR2 ANQGSEA. The CDR3 is 14 residues long. In DNA form, the CDR3 reads TGCAGCGTCCATCTGCCGGGGACAGGGGACGAGCAGTACTTC. Its translation is CSVHLPGTGDEQYF.

This chain connects TRBV4-1 to TRBJ2-1, with 8 bases aligning to TRBD2. Germline lookup yields CDR1 MGHRA and CDR2 YSYEKL. J lost 3 bases, V lost 1 base, and 17 bases had no gene match. The CDR3 consists of 20 residues. In DNA form, the CDR3 reads TGCGCCAGCAGCCAAGTTTTATCCAAGATACCCCGGGGGGGCTACAATGAGCAGTTCTTC. It specifies CASSQVLSKIPRGGYNEQFF.

The V and J genes are TRBV15 and TRBJ2-3, with TRBD2 matching over 8 bases. The V gene's germline CDR1 is LNHNV and CDR2 YYDKDF (reference sequence). The CDR3 runs 14 residues. The J segment lost 1 base and the V segment lost 8 bases, leaving 5 bases of the junction unmatched. CDR3 sequence: CATRRGDRTDTQYF. The CDR3 DNA is TGTGCCACCCGGCGGGGGGACCGCACAGATACGCAGTATTTT. Looking up the rest from reference TRBV15 and TRBJ2-3 gives the full variable domain: DAMVIQNPRYQVTQFGKPVTLSCSQTLNHNVMYWYQQKSSQAPKLLFHYYDKDFNNEADTPDNFQSRRPNTSFCFLDIRSPGLGDTAMYLCATRRGDRTDTQYFGPGTRLTVL.

This clonotype was observed once. One junction end disagrees with the germline gene, perhaps due to a read error. V is TRBV5-1 and J is TRBJ2-2; 8 nucleotides match TRBD2. Germline CDR1 and CDR2: SGHRS and YFSETQ. CDR3 size: 16 residues. CDR3 in DNA: TGCGCCAGCAGCTTGGTCAGCGGGAGTAACAACGGGGAGCTGTTTTTT. Residues: CASSLVSGSNNGELFF. Using reference TRBV5-1 and TRBJ2-2 for the parts outside the CDR3, the full variable domain is KAGVTQTPRYLIKTRGQQVTLSCSPISGHRSVSWYQQTPGQGLQFLFEYFSETQRNKGNFPGRFSGRQFSNSRSEMNVSTLELGDSALYLCASSLVSGSNNGELFFGEGSRLTVL.

This clonotype came up a few times. The V call is TRBV6-4, the J call TRBJ1-1, with no clear D. The CDR3 is made up of 13 amino acids. Germline V gene sequence: CDR1 MRHNA, CDR2 SNTAGT. The germline V and J ends were trimmed by 0 bases and 6 bases, with 8 bases remaining between them. CDR3: CASSDSEGSEAFF. The CDR3 DNA follows: TGTGCCAGCAGTGACTCAGAAGGTTCTGAAGCTTTCTTT.

This clonotype turned up a few times. J is TRBJ2-4 and V is TRBV13, with D possibly TRBD2 on 6 matching bases. The closer fit of TRBJ2-5 to the DNA end suggests the J call may be wrong. The CDR3 spans 12 residues. Germline-derived CDR1 and CDR2 are PRHDT and FYEKMQ (reference sequence). CDR3 loop: CASSRTTETQYF. The DNA of the CDR3 is TGTGCCAGCAGCCGGACTACGGAGACCCAGTACTTC.

In DNA, the CDR3 is TGCGCCAGCTCCGCCGGGAGGACAAGGGAGACCCAGTACTTC. This gives the protein CASSAGRTRETQYF. The chain couples TRBV5-1 to TRBJ2-5; 7 bases match TRBD2. The CDR3 is 14 amino acids. Trimming cost V 7 bases and J 5 bases; bases outside gene matches: 11. Germline V gene sequence: CDR1 SGHRS, CDR2 YFSETQ.

V is TRBV5-5 and J is TRBJ1-5; D is possibly TRBD1 (5 bases). V lost 2 bases and J lost 7, with 16 bases in between. Germline V gene sequence: CDR1 SGHKS, CDR2 YYEKEE (reference sequence). This CDR3 has 15 amino acids. CDR3 amino acids: CASSFGDSRYQPQHF. In DNA, the CDR3 is TGTGCCAGCAGCTTCGGTGACAGCCGGTACCAGCCCCAGCATTTT.

The chain carries TRBV5-1 and TRBJ1-6, with TRBD1 identical over 10 bases. Per germline, CDR1 SGHRS and CDR2 YFSETQ. Losses at the gene ends were 3 bases for V and 7 bases for J; bases not matched to a gene: 7. The CDR3 has 16 amino acids. CDR3 nucleotides: TGCGCCAGCAGCTCTCGGACAGGGGGTCGAAATTCACCCCTCCACTTT. Translated, it gives CASSSRTGGRNSPLHF.

V gene TRBV7-6 combines with J gene TRBJ2-7; 13 positions match TRBD2. The V gene's germline CDR1 is SGHVS and CDR2 FNYEAQ. V lost 2 bases to trimming and J lost 0 bases; unmatched junction nucleotides: 7. The CDR3 is made up of 18 amino acids. The chain's CDR3 is CASSLTTSGGSSSYEQYF. The CDR3 bases are TGTGCCAGCAGCTTAACGACTAGCGGGGGGTCGAGCTCCTACGAGCAGTACTTC.